These T cell receptor beta chains were read from a single sample in a study of graft-versus-host responses after intestinal transplantation. Data came from immunoSEQ multiplex PCR; TCRdb stores just in-frame clones and leaves some out. The sample includes 5,500 to 8,000 clones, 89% of them seen just once. The source material was PBMCs, sampled 83 days after transplant. Every receptor here comes from a human patient who received an intestinal transplant, so some T cells may come from the graft donor. Each CDR3 is given with its conserved first and last residue. D genes are given only for firm matches. Clone size, where shown, is once, few, many, or a class for clones that have expanded.

j_call v_call clone_size d_call cdr3_nt cdr3_aa
TRBJ2-2 TRBV19 once - TGTGCCACCCCCGCAGGGAAGAACACCGGGGAGCTGTTTTTT CATPAGKNTGELFF
TRBJ1-1 TRBV13 few - TGTGCCAGCAGCTCCCGGGGGCGGTCGGAGTCTGAAGCTTTCTTT CASSSRGRSESEAFF
TRBJ1-3 TRBV4-1 - - TGCGCCAGCAGCCAAGCCCAGTTTTCTGGAAACACCATATATTTT CASSQAQFSGNTIYF
TRBJ2-3 TRBV19 few TRBD1 TGTGCCAGTAGGACAGGGTTAGATACGCAGTATTTT CASRTGLDTQYF
TRBJ1-4 TRBV25-1 - - TGTGCCAGCAGGGGGACTTATAATGAAAAACTGTTTTTT CASRGTYNEKLFF
TRBJ2-2 TRBV6-6 - TRBD1 TGTGCCAGCAGCCCCCAGGGGGACACCGGGGAGCTGTTTTTT CASSPQGDTGELFF
TRBJ1-4 TRBV6-5 - TRBD1 TGTGCCAGCAGCCCAGGGGGCGCGGGAAAACTGTTTTTT CASSPGGAGKLFF
TRBJ2-1 TRBV4-2 - - TGTGCCAGCAGCCAAGCTGACAGGTTGAACAATGAGCAGTTCTTC CASSQADRLNNEQFF
TRBJ2-7 TRBV5-1 - TRBD1 TGCGCCAGCAGCGGTCCTGGACAGGGGAATCGGGGGAGCTCCTACGAGCAGTACTTC CASSGPGQGNRGSSYEQYF
TRBJ2-1 TRBV7-9 once - TGTGCCAGCAGCTCTCCAGGGTACAATGAGCAGTTCTTC CASSSPGYNEQFF
TRBJ2-1 TRBV6-5 - TRBD1 TGTGCCACCAAACGGCCGGGACAGATACGCAATGAGCAGTTCTTC CATKRPGQIRNEQFF
TRBJ1-3 TRBV7-8 - - TGTGCCAGCAGCTCAGGACACGCTCGTGGAAACACCATATATTTT CASSSGHARGNTIYF
TRBJ1-2 TRBV5-1 - - TGCGCCAGCAGCTTGTTGGGGTTTAAGGACTATGGCTACACCTTC CASSLLGFKDYGYTF
TRBJ1-5 TRBV28 - - TGTGCCAGCAGTTTTTATAGGGGAAGCAATCAGCCCCAGCATTTT CASSFYRGSNQPQHF
TRBJ2-1 TRBV2 - TRBD2 TGTGCCAGCACTGGACCTAGCGGGCACAACAATGAGCAGTTCTTC CASTGPSGHNNEQFF
TRBJ1-1 TRBV7-9 - - TGTGCCAGCAGCAAAGACACTGAAGCTTTCTTT CASSKDTEAFF
TRBJ2-7 TRBV7-2 - - TGTGCCAGCAGCCCCTATAAGACTATAGCCTACGAGCAGTACTTC CASSPYKTIAYEQYF
TRBJ2-3 TRBV4-1 few - TGCGCCAGCAGCCAATGGGGGGACGGACTCAGCACAGATACGCAGTATTTT CASSQWGDGLSTDTQYF
TRBJ2-1 TRBV6-1 - - TGTGCCAGCAGCCCCCTCTCCAGGGTGGGGAATGAGCAGTTCTTC CASSPLSRVGNEQFF
TRBJ1-3 TRBV4-2 - - TGTGCCAGCAGCCAAGATCACGGCGCCGGGGGAAACACCATATATTTT CASSQDHGAGGNTIYF
TRBJ2-1 TRBV7-9 - - TGTGCCAGCAGCCCAAGCCTTTATCGTGAGCAGTTCTTC CASSPSLYREQFF
TRBJ2-3 TRBV7-7 - - TGTGCTAGCAGCCCAGCGGAGGGGGTCACAGATACGCAGTATTTT CASSPAEGVTDTQYF
TRBJ2-7 TRBV2 few TRBD2 TGTGCCAGCCTAGCGGGAGTCGATGAGCAGTACTTC CASLAGVDEQYF
TRBJ2-2 TRBV7-9 - TRBD2 TGTGCCAGCAGGACCACCGGGACTAGCGGGGGGGCCGGGGAGCTGTTTTTT CASRTTGTSGGAGELFF
TRBJ1-1 TRBV5-3 once - TGTGCCAGCAGCGGGGAGGGGATCATGAACACTGAAGCTTTCTTT CASSGEGIMNTEAFF
TRBJ1-4 TRBV4-2 - TRBD1 TGTGCCAGCAGCCAAGATCGGGGACAGGGGAGTGAAAAACTGTTTTTT CASSQDRGQGSEKLFF